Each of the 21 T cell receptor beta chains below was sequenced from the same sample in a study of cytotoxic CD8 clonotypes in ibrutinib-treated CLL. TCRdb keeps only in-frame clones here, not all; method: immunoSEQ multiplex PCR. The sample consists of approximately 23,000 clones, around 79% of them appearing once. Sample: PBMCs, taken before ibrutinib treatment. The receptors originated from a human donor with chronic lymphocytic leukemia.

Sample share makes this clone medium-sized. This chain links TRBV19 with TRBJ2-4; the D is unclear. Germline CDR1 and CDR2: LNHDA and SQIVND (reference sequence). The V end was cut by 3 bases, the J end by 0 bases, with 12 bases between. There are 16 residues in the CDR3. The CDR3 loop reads CASSMPGVLAKNIQYF. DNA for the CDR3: TGTGCCAGTAGTATGCCTGGGGTGTTAGCCAAAAACATTCAGTACTTC.

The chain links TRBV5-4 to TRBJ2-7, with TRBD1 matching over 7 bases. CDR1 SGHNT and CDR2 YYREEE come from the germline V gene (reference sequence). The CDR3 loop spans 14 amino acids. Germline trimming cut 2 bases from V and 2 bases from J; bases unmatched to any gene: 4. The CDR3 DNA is TGTGCCAGCAGCTTACAGGGGCTAACCTACGAGCAGTACTTC. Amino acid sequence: CASSLQGLTYEQYF.

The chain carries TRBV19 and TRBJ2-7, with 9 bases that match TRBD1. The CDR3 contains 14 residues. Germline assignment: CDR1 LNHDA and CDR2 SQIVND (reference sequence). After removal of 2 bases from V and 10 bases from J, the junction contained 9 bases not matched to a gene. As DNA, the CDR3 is TGTGCCAGTAGTATAAATGGACAGGGGTCCCAACAGTACTTC. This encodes CASSINGQGSQQYF.

CDR3 nucleotide sequence: TGTGCCAGCAGCCCGGAAAGCGGGGGGGGGTTAGGGTACAATGAGCAGTTCTTC. Its translation is CASSPESGGGLGYNEQFF. V gene TRBV4-2 combines with J gene TRBJ2-1; 10 bases are shared with TRBD2. V trimming: 4 bases; J trimming: 4 bases; junction bases outside the gene matches: 13. The CDR3 runs 18 residues. Germline V CDR1 and CDR2: LGHNA, YNFKEQ.

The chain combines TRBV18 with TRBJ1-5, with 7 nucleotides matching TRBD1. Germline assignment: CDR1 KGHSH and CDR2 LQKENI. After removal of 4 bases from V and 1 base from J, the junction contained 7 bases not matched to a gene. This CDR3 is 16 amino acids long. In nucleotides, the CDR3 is TGTGCCAGCTCACACAGGGGAGGAGGAAGCAATCAGCCCCAGCATTTT. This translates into CASSHRGGGSNQPQHF. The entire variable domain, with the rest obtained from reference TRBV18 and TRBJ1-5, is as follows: NAGVMQNPRHLVRRRGQEARLRCSPMKGHSHVYWYRQLPEEGLKFMVYLQKENIIDESGMPKERFSAEFPKEGPSILRIQQVVRGDSAAYFCASSHRGGGSNQPQHFGDGTRLSIL.

CDR3 sequence: CASSVVPLSGWQFF. The CDR3 nucleotides read TGTGCCAGCAGCGTAGTTCCACTTTCGGGTTGGCAGTTCTTC. The chain has TRBV9 and TRBJ2-1; D remains unclear. Deletions cut 0 bases from V and 12 bases from J, with 16 bases between. CDR1 is SGDLS and CDR2 is YYNGEE in the germline V gene. The CDR3 is made up of 14 amino acids.

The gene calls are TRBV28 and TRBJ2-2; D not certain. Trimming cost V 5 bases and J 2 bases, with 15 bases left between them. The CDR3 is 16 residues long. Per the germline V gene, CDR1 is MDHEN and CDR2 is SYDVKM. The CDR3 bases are TGTGCCAGCAGTCCAAGAGTGCCCCTAAACACCGGGGAGCTGTTTTTT. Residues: CASSPRVPLNTGELFF.

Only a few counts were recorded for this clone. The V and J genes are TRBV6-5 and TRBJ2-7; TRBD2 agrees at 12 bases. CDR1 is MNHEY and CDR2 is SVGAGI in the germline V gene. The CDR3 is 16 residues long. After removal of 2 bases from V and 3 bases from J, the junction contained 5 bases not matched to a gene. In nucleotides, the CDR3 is TGTGCCAGCAGTTACAGCGGACTAGCGGGAAACTACGAGCAGTACTTC. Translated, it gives CASSYSGLAGNYEQYF.

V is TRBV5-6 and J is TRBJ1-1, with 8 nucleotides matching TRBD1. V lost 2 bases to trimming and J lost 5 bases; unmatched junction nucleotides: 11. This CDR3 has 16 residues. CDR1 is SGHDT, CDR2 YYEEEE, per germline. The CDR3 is CASSFLGQGAGTEAFF. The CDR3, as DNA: TGTGCCAGCAGCTTTCTCGGGCAGGGGGCTGGTACTGAAGCTTTCTTT.

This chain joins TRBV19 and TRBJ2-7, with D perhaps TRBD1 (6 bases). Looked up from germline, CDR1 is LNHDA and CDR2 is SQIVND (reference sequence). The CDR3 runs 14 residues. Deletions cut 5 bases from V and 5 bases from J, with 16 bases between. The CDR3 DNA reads TGTGCCAGTAGTGTCGGGACACCTATAGACGAGCAGTACTTC. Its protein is CASSVGTPIDEQYF. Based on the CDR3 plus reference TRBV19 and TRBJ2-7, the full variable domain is DGGITQSPKYLFRKEGQNVTLSCEQNLNHDAMYWYRQDPGQGLRLIYYSQIVNDFQKGDIAEGYSVSREKKESFPLTVTSAQKNPTAFYLCASSVGTPIDEQYFGPGTRLTVT.

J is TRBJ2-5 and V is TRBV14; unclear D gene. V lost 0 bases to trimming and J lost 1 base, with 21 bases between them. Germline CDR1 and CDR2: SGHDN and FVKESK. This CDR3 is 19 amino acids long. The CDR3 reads CASSQDSLLLRAGQETQYF. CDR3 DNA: TGTGCCAGCAGCCAAGATTCCCTCCTACTTAGGGCAGGCCAAGAGACCCAGTACTTC.

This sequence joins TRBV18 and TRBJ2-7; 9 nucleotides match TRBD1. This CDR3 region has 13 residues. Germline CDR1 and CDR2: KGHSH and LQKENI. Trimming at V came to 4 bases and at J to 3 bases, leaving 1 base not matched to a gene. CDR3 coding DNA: TGTGCCAGCTCACAGGGACAGGGCTACGAGCAGTACTTC. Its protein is CASSQGQGYEQYF.

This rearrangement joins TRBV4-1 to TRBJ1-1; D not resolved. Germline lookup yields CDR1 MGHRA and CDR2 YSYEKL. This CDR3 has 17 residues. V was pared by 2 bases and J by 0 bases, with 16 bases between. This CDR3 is CASSQIPAGVVNTEAFF. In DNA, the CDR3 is TGCGCCAGCAGCCAAATCCCGGCCGGGGTTGTGAACACTGAAGCTTTCTTT.

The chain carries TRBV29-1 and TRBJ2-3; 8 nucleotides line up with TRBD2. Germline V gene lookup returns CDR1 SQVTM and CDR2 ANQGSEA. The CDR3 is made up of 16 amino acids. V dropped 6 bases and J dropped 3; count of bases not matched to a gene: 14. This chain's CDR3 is CSVGRGGGRTTDTQYF. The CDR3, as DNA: TGCAGCGTCGGTAGAGGTGGCGGGAGGACTACAGATACGCAGTATTTT.

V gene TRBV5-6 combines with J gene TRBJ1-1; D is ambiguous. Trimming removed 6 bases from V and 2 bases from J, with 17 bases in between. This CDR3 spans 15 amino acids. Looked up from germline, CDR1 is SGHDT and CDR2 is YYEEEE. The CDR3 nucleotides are TGTGCCAGCAAAAGTTGGGCGGGGTCTAACACTGAAGCTTTCTTT. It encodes CASKSWAGSNTEAFF.

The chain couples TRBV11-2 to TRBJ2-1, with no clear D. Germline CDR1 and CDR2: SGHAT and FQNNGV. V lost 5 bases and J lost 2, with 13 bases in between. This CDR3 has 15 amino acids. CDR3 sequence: CASSSDMVAYNEQFF. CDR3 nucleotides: TGTGCCAGCAGCAGTGACATGGTAGCCTACAATGAGCAGTTCTTC. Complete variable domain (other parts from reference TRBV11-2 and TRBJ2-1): EAGVAQSPRYKIIEKRQSVAFWCNPISGHATLYWYQQILGQGPKLLIQFQNNGVVDDSQLPKDRFSAERLKGVDSTLKIQPAKLEDSAVYLCASSSDMVAYNEQFFGPGTRLTVL.

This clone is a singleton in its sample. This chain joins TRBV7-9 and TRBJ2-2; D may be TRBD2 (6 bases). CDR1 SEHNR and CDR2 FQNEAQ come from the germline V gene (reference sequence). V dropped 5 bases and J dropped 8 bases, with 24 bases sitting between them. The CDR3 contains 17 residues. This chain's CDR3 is CASSPPSGHGTDGELFF. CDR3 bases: TGTGCCAGCAGCCCCCCTAGTGGACACGGGACTGATGGGGAGCTGTTTTTT.

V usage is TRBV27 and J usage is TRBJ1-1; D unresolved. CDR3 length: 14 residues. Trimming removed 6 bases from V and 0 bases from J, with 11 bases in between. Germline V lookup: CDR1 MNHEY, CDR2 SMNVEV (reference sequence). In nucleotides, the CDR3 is TGTGCCAGCAGGTTAAGAACGCTGAACACTGAAGCTTTCTTT. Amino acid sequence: CASRLRTLNTEAFF.

The CDR3 coding sequence is TGTGCCAGCAGTTACGGGGGGCTGAGCACTGAAGCTTTCTTT. Translated, it gives CASSYGGLSTEAFF. This chain links TRBV6-6 with TRBJ1-1, with D perhaps TRBD1 (6 bases). Germline CDR1 MNHNY, CDR2 SVGAGI (reference sequence). V was shortened by 2 bases and J by 4 bases, with 11 bases between the two germline ends. CDR3 size: 14 residues.

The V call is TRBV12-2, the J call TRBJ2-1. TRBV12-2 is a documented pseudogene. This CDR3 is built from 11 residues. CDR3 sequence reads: CASRLAPPEFF. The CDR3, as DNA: TGTGCAAGTCGCTTAGCGCCCCCTGAGTTCTTC.

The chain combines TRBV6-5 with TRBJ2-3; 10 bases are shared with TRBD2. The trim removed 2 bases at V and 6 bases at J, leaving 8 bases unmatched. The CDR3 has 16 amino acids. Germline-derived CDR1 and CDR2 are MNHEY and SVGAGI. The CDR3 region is CASSYDSGRPADTQYF. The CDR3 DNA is TGTGCCAGCAGTTACGATAGCGGGAGGCCTGCGGATACGCAGTATTTT.